A selection of T cell receptor beta chains follows, all from one sample in a study of CD8 T cells in ankylosing spondylitis. TCRdb reanalysed the 5' RACE reads using MiXCR and keeps one entry per CDR3 protein. This sample has around 140,000 distinct CDR3 sequences, with about a sixth found just once. Sequencing was carried out using blood, either unsorted or a sorted T cell fraction (not recorded which). The receptors here all came from a male donor with ankylosing spondylitis. CDR3s include the opening cysteine and the closing phenylalanine or tryptophan. The order of the fields is V gene, J gene, clone size, D gene, CDR3 DNA, CDR3 protein. D genes are given only for firm matches. Expanded clones are given a class, and other clones once, few, many or no size at all.

TRBV6-5	TRBJ2-2	few	-	TGTGCCAGCAGTTACTCGATGGGGGCGGGCGGGGAGCTGTTTTTT	CASSYSMGAGGELFF
TRBV5-6	TRBJ2-7	-	-	TGTGCCAGCAGCTTAAAGGGAATGCACGAGCAGTACTTC	CASSLKGMHEQYF
TRBV11-3	TRBJ2-1	-	-	TGTGCCAGCAGCCCCGGTATCCATGAGCAGTTCTTC	CASSPGIHEQFF
TRBV4-2	TRBJ2-7	-	-	TGTGCCAGCAGCCCGGGGCGGACTCAGTACGAGCAGTACTTC	CASSPGRTQYEQYF
TRBV7-3	TRBJ2-1	-	-	TGTGCCAGCAGCGTTACCGGGACGCCCTACAATGAGCAGTTCTTC	CASSVTGTPYNEQFF
TRBV14	TRBJ2-7	-	-	TGTGCCAGCAGCCTCGGGCAGGGGTACTACGAGCAGTACTTC	CASSLGQGYYEQYF
TRBV4-1	TRBJ1-5	-	-	TGCGCCAGCAGCCCCTGGACGGGAGGCAATCAGCCCCAGCATTTT	CASSPWTGGNQPQHF
TRBV29-1	TRBJ2-1	-	TRBD1	TGCAGCGTTGAAGGGGTCGGGACAGGGTTCGATGAGCAGTTCTTC	CSVEGVGTGFDEQFF
TRBV7-2	TRBJ1-4	-	-	TGTGCCAGCAGCTTAGTCGGCTCGGGGGAACTGTTTTTT	CASSLVGSGELFF
TRBV12-3/TRBV12-4	TRBJ1-4	-	-	TGTGCCAGCAGTCCGGGACGCTACAATGAAAAACTGTTTTTT	CASSPGRYNEKLFF
TRBV28	TRBJ2-1	few	TRBD2	TGTGCCAGCAGTCCGAGGACTAGCGGAGGCAATGAGCAGTTCTTC	CASSPRTSGGNEQFF
TRBV12-3/TRBV12-4	TRBJ1-2	-	-	TGTGCCAGCAGCAAGGGAACTAACTATGGCTACACCTTC	CASSKGTNYGYTF
TRBV28	TRBJ1-2	few	-	TGTGCCAGCAGTTCTGCAGATTTTTATGGCTACACCTTC	CASSSADFYGYTF
TRBV4-1	TRBJ2-1	many	TRBD2	TGCGCCAGCAGCACCCGGGACTATGATGAGCAGTTCTTC	CASSTRDYDEQFF
TRBV7-3	TRBJ2-7	-	TRBD2	TGTGCCAGCAGCACTAGCGGACCCCTTGGCGAGCAGTACTTC	CASSTSGPLGEQYF
TRBV7-8	TRBJ2-1	-	TRBD2	TGTGCCAGCAGCTTAGTCGGGAGGAGCTCCTACAATGAGCAGTTCTTC	CASSLVGRSSYNEQFF
TRBV20-1	TRBJ2-7	few	TRBD1	TGCAGTGCCCCAGGGACAGGGGGTCACGAGCAGTACTTC	CSAPGTGGHEQYF
TRBV4-3	TRBJ2-7	-	TRBD2	TGCGCCAGCAGCCCGACTAGCGGGAGCTCCTACGAGCAGTACTTC	CASSPTSGSSYEQYF
TRBV6-1	TRBJ2-1	-	TRBD2	TGTGCCAGCAGTACGGGACTAGCGGGAGCTGAGCAGTTCTTC	CASSTGLAGAEQFF
TRBV6-1	TRBJ1-5	-	TRBD1	TGTGCCAGCAGTGAGGACAGGGGACAGCATCAGCCCCAGCATTTT	CASSEDRGQHQPQHF
TRBV19	TRBJ1-1	-	-	TGTGCCAGTAGGCTCAGTTTGAACACTGAAGCTTTCTTT	CASRLSLNTEAFF
TRBV6-1	TRBJ2-5	-	TRBD2	TGTGCCAGCAGGCTAGCGGACCAAGAGACCCAGTACTTC	CASRLADQETQYF
TRBV11-1	TRBJ2-1	few	TRBD2	TGTGCCAGCAGTTTTCCGGGACTAGCGGCCAGCGGGACTTACAATGAGCAGTTCTTC	CASSFPGLAASGTYNEQFF
TRBV5-6	TRBJ2-7	medium-sized	-	TGTGCCAGCAGCTTAACCGGGACCCCCTACGAGCAGTACTTC	CASSLTGTPYEQYF
TRBV6-6	TRBJ1-5	few	-	TGTGCCAGCAGTTGGGGCGGGAATCAGCCCCAGCATTTT	CASSWGGNQPQHF
TRBV7-8	TRBJ2-1	-	TRBD2	TGTGCCAGCAGCCCCACTAGCGGGACCTCCTACAATGAGCAGTTCTTC	CASSPTSGTSYNEQFF